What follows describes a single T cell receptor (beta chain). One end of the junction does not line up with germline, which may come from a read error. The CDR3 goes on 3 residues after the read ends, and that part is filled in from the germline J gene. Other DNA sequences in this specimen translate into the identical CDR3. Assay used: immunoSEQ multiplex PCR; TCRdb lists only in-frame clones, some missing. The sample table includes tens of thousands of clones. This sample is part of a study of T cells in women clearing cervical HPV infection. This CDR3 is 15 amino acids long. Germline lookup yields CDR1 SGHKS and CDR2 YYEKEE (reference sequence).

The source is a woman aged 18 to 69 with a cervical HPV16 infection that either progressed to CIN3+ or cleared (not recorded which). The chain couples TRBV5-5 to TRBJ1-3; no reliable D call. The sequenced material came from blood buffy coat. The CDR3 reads CASSLDSGSGNTIYF. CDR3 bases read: TGTGCCAGCAGCTTGGACAGCGGCTCTGGAAACACA.